A single sample gave rise to the 24 T cell receptor beta chains below, sequenced in a study of cytomegalovirus exposure and HLA in healthy donors. PCR was performed using 60 Vbeta and 13 Jbeta primers. Generated by immunoSEQ multiplex PCR, the TCRdb table keeps only in-frame clones and is missing some. The sample shows about 160,000 clones, about 75% of them seen only once. Input material: PBMCs. These receptors were obtained from a woman aged 45-65 years in good health and CMV-seropositive.

V and J are TRBV4-1 and TRBJ2-1, with a possible D match to TRBD1 (6 bases). The CDR3 length is 17 residues. The V gene lost 3 bases and the J gene lost 0 bases, with 15 bases spanning the gap. CDR1 MGHRA and CDR2 YSYEKL come from the germline V gene. The CDR3 coding sequence is TGCGCCAGCAGCCAGGGTCGCGACAGGAGCTCCTACAATGAGCAGTTCTTC. Translated: CASSQGRDRSSYNEQFF.

V is TRBV5-1 and J is TRBJ2-1; 8 nucleotides align to TRBD1. Trimming at V came to 7 bases and at J to 4 bases, leaving 7 bases not matched to a gene. Germline CDR1 and CDR2: SGHRS and YFSETQ. The CDR3 loop spans 14 amino acids. CDR3 nucleotides: TGCGCCAGCGGACAGGGAGGAGTATACAATGAGCAGTTCTTC. Residues: CASGQGGVYNEQFF.

The genes are TRBV7-6 and TRBJ2-2; the match to TRBD1 covers 9 bases. Germline assignment: CDR1 SGHVS and CDR2 FNYEAQ. Trimming took 2 bases from V and 6 from J; bases not matched to a gene: 10. The CDR3 has 17 residues. DNA of the CDR3: TGTGCCAGCAGCTTACTACCGGGACAGGGATCGGCCGGGGAGCTGTTTTTT. This sequence encodes CASSLLPGQGSAGELFF.

The genes are TRBV29-1 and TRBJ1-5; D is unresolved. The CDR3 has 12 residues. Germline V lookup: CDR1 SQVTM, CDR2 ANQGSEA. Trimming removed 6 bases at V and 7 bases at J, with 13 bases between. CDR3 bases: TGCAGCGTGGGCGGGATGGGACAGCCCCAGCATTTT. Its protein product is CSVGGMGQPQHF.

The rearrangement links TRBV5-1 to TRBJ2-1; TRBD1 matches 11 bases. Germline values: CDR1 SGHRS, CDR2 YFSETQ. The V gene end was trimmed by 3 bases and the J gene end by 8 bases; junction bases not matched to a gene: 1. The CDR3 covers 13 residues. The CDR3 coding sequence is TGCGCCAGCAGCTCGGGACAGGGGGATGAGCAGTTCTTC. This encodes CASSSGQGDEQFF.

In nucleotides, the CDR3 is TGTGCCAGCAGCTTGGGTGCAGTACAGGGGGCTTACGAGCAGTACTTC. Amino acids: CASSLGAVQGAYEQYF. This chain links TRBV5-5 with TRBJ2-7; 9 bases are shared with TRBD1. CDR1 and CDR2 (germline): SGHKS, YYEKEE (reference sequence). With 0 bases clipped from V and 4 bases from J, the junction kept 8 bases outside the gene matches. This CDR3 contains 16 residues.

The gene calls are TRBV14 and TRBJ2-6; 9 bases agree with TRBD2. CDR1 is SGHDN, CDR2 FVKESK, per germline. The CDR3 contains 21 residues. The ends lost 1 base at V and 0 bases at J; junction bases unmatched: 13. The CDR3 is CASSQVPSGGLLLSGANVLTF. DNA for the CDR3: TGTGCCAGCAGCCAAGTTCCCAGCGGGGGGCTATTACTCTCTGGGGCCAACGTCCTGACTTTC.

The chain couples TRBV21-1 to TRBJ2-1; TRBD2 reflects the table's D call only, with no check against the DNA. TRBV21-1 is designated a pseudogene. The CDR3 runs to 15 residues. The CDR3 sequence is CASSGLAGPYDEQFF. Here the CDR3 DNA reads TGTGCCAGCAGCGGTCTAGCGGGTCCATACGATGAGCAGTTCTTC.

The chain is built from TRBV10-3 and TRBJ2-7; tentatively, D is TRBD1 (5 bases). Germline values: CDR1 ENHRY, CDR2 SYGVKD. V lost 11 bases and J lost 2, with 25 bases in between. This CDR3 contains 16 residues. CDR3 bases: TGTGCCGCCAACAAAAACCCGCAGGGCCGGCCCTACGAGCAGTACTTC. This translates into CAANKNPQGRPYEQYF.

The CDR3 coding sequence is TGTGCCAGCAGTGGACAGGGGTTAAACACAGATACGCAGTATTTT. This translates into CASSGQGLNTDTQYF. V and J are TRBV2 and TRBJ2-3, with 8 nucleotides matching TRBD1. Germline CDR1 is SNHLY and CDR2 is FYNNEI. The CDR3 runs 15 residues. With 4 bases clipped from V and 2 bases from J, the junction kept 5 bases outside the gene matches.

The chain joins TRBV19 to TRBJ1-5, with D tentatively TRBD1 (6 bases). Trimming removed 6 bases from V and 7 bases from J, with 13 bases in between. Germline assignment: CDR1 LNHDA and CDR2 SQIVND (reference sequence). The CDR3 is made up of 13 amino acids. This chain's CDR3 is CASRPTGNQPQHF. CDR3 DNA sequence: TGTGCCAGTAGGCCTACAGGGAACCAGCCCCAGCATTTT.

The V gene is TRBV28, the J gene TRBJ1-6; 8 bases match TRBD1. CDR1 is MDHEN, CDR2 SYDVKM, per germline. The CDR3 is 15 residues long. The junction had 8 bases not matched to a gene; V was cut back by 4 bases and J by 9 bases. CDR3 bases: TGTGCCAGCAGTTCCCGACAGGGGATAGGTTCACCCCTCCACTTT. Protein: CASSSRQGIGSPLHF.

The chain recombines TRBV19 with TRBJ2-7; 7 bases align to TRBD2. V was clipped by 5 bases and J by 3 bases; unmatched bases: 7. The CDR3 is 14 residues long. The germline V gene encodes CDR1 LNHDA and CDR2 SQIVND (reference sequence). The CDR3 DNA reads as TGTGCCAGTAGTGCCCGGACTAGAGACTACGAGCAGTACTTC. It encodes CASSARTRDYEQYF.

The chain links TRBV5-8 to TRBJ2-7; 9 nucleotides agree with TRBD2. The CDR3 runs to 19 residues. The trim removed 0 bases at V and 1 base at J, leaving 14 bases unmatched. Germline CDR1 SGHTS, CDR2 YDEGEE. CDR3 nucleotides: TGTGCCAGCAGCTTGGGGCCCAAACTTGGCGGGAGGGATTCCTACGAGCAGTACTTC. Protein sequence: CASSLGPKLGGRDSYEQYF. Full variable domain (rest looked up from reference TRBV5-8 and TRBJ2-7): EAGVTQSPTHLIKTRGQQATLRCSPISGHTSVYWYQQALGLGLQFLLWYDEGEERNRGNFPPRFSGRQFPNYSSELNVNALELEDSALYLCASSLGPKLGGRDSYEQYFGPGTRLTVT.

The rearrangement links TRBV16 to TRBJ2-2, with no clear D. Germline V gene sequence: CDR1 KGHSY, CDR2 FQNENV. Trimming cost V 4 bases and J 5 bases, with 11 bases left between them. The CDR3 length is 14 residues. In DNA form, the CDR3 reads TGTGCCAGCAGCCCTAGGATCCAGACCGGGGAGCTGTTTTTT. This sequence encodes CASSPRIQTGELFF.

The genes are TRBV29-1 and TRBJ2-2; D remains ambiguous. CDR3 length: 16 residues. CDR1 and CDR2 from the germline V gene are SQVTM and ANQGSEA. Trimming cost V 4 bases and J 6 bases, with 21 bases left between them. The CDR3 DNA reads as TGCAGCGTTGTCTTGTCTCCGCCGGGTGCCTCCGGGGAGCTGTTTTTT. It yields the protein CSVVLSPPGASGELFF.

The rearrangement joins TRBV6-5 to TRBJ1-2; TRBD1 matches 10 bases. Losses at the gene ends were 6 bases for V and 5 bases for J; bases not matched to a gene: 9. CDR3 length: 15 residues. The germline V gene has CDR1 MNHEY and CDR2 SVGAGI. CDR3 region: CASSSDRGRKYGYTF. Here the CDR3 DNA reads TGTGCCAGCAGCTCTGACAGGGGGCGAAAATATGGCTACACCTTC.

The V and J genes are TRBV27 and TRBJ1-3; a weak D match, TRBD1 (6 bases). The CDR3 has 18 amino acids. Trimming removed 4 bases at V and 0 bases at J, with 19 bases between. Germline values: CDR1 MNHEY, CDR2 SMNVEV (reference sequence). The CDR3, as DNA: TGTGCCAGCAGTTCCCGCCCGGACAGAACAATCTCTGGAAACACCATATATTTT. This sequence encodes CASSSRPDRTISGNTIYF.

The chain links TRBV9 to TRBJ1-2; tentative D call: TRBD1 (5 bases). Per germline, CDR1 SGDLS and CDR2 YYNGEE. This CDR3 is built from 14 residues. Trimming took 3 bases from V and 0 from J, leaving 9 bases between them. Written as DNA, the CDR3 is TGTGCCAGCAGCGGGACAACCGCTAACTATGGCTACACCTTC. Its translation is CASSGTTANYGYTF.

Regarding this clone: Its ends do not fully match the called genes, so a read error is possible. The chain uses TRBV2 and TRBJ2-5; no reliable D call. Judging by the DNA end, TRBJ2-7 fits better; the J call may be wrong. Germline V CDR1 and CDR2: SNHLY, FYNNEI. CDR3 length equals 12 residues. The CDR3 spells CASRPDSHEQYF. For the CDR3, the DNA is TGTGCCAGCAGACCCGACTCCCACGAGCAGTACTTC.

This chain links TRBV18 with TRBJ2-5; 7 bases are a match to TRBD1. The CDR3 extends over 15 amino acids. V lost 3 bases, J lost 0 bases, and 4 bases stayed unmatched. Germline values: CDR1 KGHSH, CDR2 LQKENI. The DNA for the CDR3 is TGTGCCAGCTCACCGACGACAGGGTACCAAGAGACCCAGTACTTC. It specifies CASSPTTGYQETQYF.

The genes are TRBV7-9 and TRBJ1-1; a possible D gene is TRBD1 (6 bases). The V end was cut by 5 bases, the J end by 3 bases, with 16 bases between. CDR1 SEHNR and CDR2 FQNEAQ come from the germline V gene (reference sequence). This CDR3 region has 15 residues. The CDR3 loop is CASSAVGRGDTEAFF. CDR3 nucleotide sequence: TGTGCCAGCAGCGCCGTAGGCAGGGGCGACACTGAAGCTTTCTTT.

The V call is TRBV6-1, the J call TRBJ2-3, with 7 positions matching TRBD1. The CDR3 consists of 15 residues. With 6 bases clipped from V and 2 bases from J, the junction kept 8 bases outside the gene matches. Germline lookup yields CDR1 MNHNS and CDR2 SASEGT. The CDR3 reads CASRRETGLTDTQYF. The CDR3 DNA reads as TGTGCCAGCAGGAGAGAGACAGGGCTCACAGATACGCAGTATTTT.

V gene TRBV7-2 combines with J gene TRBJ2-2, with D perhaps TRBD1 (6 bases). The germline V and J ends were trimmed by 3 bases and 2 bases, with 10 bases remaining between them. Germline V gives CDR1 SGHTA, CDR2 FQGNSA. The CDR3 has 15 residues. CDR3 in DNA: TGTGCCAGCAGCTTGGGGACATTCAACACCGGGGAGCTGTTTTTT. Protein: CASSLGTFNTGELFF.